Presented here are 15 T cell receptor beta chains from one specimen sequenced in a study of radiotherapy plus CTLA-4 blockade in lung cancer. Repertoires were generated with immunoSEQ multiplex PCR, while TCRdb's copy carries only in-frame clones and drops some. Altogether fewer than 150,000 clones are present, more than 65% being singletons, with the ten largest covering roughly 5.2%. Sequencing was performed on peripheral blood, taken from a patient treated with radiotherapy plus ipilimumab. These receptors were collected from a human donor with non-small cell lung cancer who had a partial response to radiotherapy plus ipilimumab.

The chain couples TRBV5-6 to TRBJ2-1, with TRBD2 matching 10 bases. CDR3 size: 16 residues. Trimming cost V 3 bases and J 7 bases; bases outside gene matches: 10. CDR1 SGHDT and CDR2 YYEEEE come from the germline V gene. The CDR3 is CASSSLSGRARNEQFF. CDR3 sequence (DNA): TGTGCCAGCAGCTCGCTGAGCGGGAGGGCGCGGAATGAGCAGTTCTTC.

The chain has TRBV19 and TRBJ2-6, with a possible D match to TRBD1 (6 bases). V was cut by 7 bases and J by 1 base, with 14 bases left in between. The germline gives CDR1 LNHDA, CDR2 SQIVND (reference sequence). The CDR3 extends over 16 amino acids. CDR3 amino acids: CASTLTQGSGANVLTF. DNA for the CDR3: TGTGCCAGTACGTTAACTCAGGGGTCTGGGGCCAACGTCCTGACTTTC.

The chain joins TRBV30 to TRBJ1-4; possible D gene TRBD1, 6 bases. V was trimmed by 2 bases and J by 4 bases, leaving 11 bases between them. The V gene's germline CDR1 is GTSNPN and CDR2 SVGIG (reference sequence). This CDR3 comprises 14 residues. The CDR3 sequence is CAWSRTGNNEKLFF. CDR3 nucleotides: TGTGCCTGGAGTCGAACAGGGAATAATGAAAAACTGTTTTTT.

The genes are TRBV5-1 and TRBJ2-7, with D possibly TRBD1 on 6 matching bases. From germline, CDR1 is SGHRS and CDR2 YFSETQ. The V end lost 2 bases, the J end lost 2 bases, and 14 bases lay between the germline ends. The CDR3 has 15 residues. The CDR3 nucleotides are TGCGCCAGCAGCTTAGATGGACAGCCCCCCTACGAGCAGTACGTC. Translating it yields CASSLDGQPPYEQYV.

The genes are TRBV9 and TRBJ1-3, with D uncertain. There are 16 residues in the CDR3. Per the germline V gene, CDR1 is SGDLS and CDR2 is YYNGEE. Trimming pared 4 bases from V and 0 bases from J, leaving 14 bases between. The CDR3 loop reads CASSTHSPNSGNTIYF. As DNA, the CDR3 is TGTGCCAGCAGCACCCACAGTCCTAACTCTGGAAACACCATATATTTT.

The chain recombines TRBV6-5 with TRBJ1-5; 8 nucleotides match TRBD1. J was trimmed by 2 bases and V by 7 bases; bases with no gene match: 7. CDR1 MNHEY and CDR2 SVGAGI come from the germline V gene. The CDR3 contains 15 residues. The chain's CDR3 is CASTLDRDGNQPQHF. CDR3 DNA: TGTGCCAGCACCCTGGACAGGGACGGCAATCAGCCCCAGCATTTT.

This clone has a handful of counts. The chain employs TRBV14 and TRBJ1-6; TRBD1 matches at 10 bases. The CDR3 has 16 residues. Trimming removed 4 bases from V and 5 bases from J; junction bases left unmatched: 5. CDR1 is SGHDN and CDR2 is FVKESK in the germline V gene. The CDR3 nucleotides are TGTGCCAGCAGCCGTCGGGACAGGGGAGATAATTCACCCCTCCACTTT. Amino acids: CASSRRDRGDNSPLHF.

The chain couples TRBV7-2 to TRBJ2-5; no firm D call. This CDR3 spans 14 amino acids. Trimming left V 5 bases short and J 5 bases short, with 15 bases between. Germline V gene sequence: CDR1 SGHTA, CDR2 FQGNSA. CDR3: CASSPQPARETQYF. CDR3 sequence (DNA): TGTGCCAGCAGCCCCCAACCTGCGAGGGAGACCCAGTACTTC. The whole variable domain, remainder taken from reference TRBV7-2 and TRBJ2-5, is GAGVSQSPSNKVTEKGKDVELRCDPISGHTALYWYRQSLGQGLEFLIYFQGNSAPDKSGLPSDRFSAERTGGSVSTLTIQRTQQEDSAVYLCASSPQPARETQYFGPGTRLLVL.

The J gene is TRBJ1-3, the V gene TRBV4-2, with D hard to call. CDR1 LGHNA and CDR2 YNFKEQ come from the germline V gene. Trimming stripped 0 bases from V and 0 bases from J, with 12 bases between. The CDR3 sequence is 17 residues long. In DNA, the CDR3 is TGTGCCAGCAGCCAAGATGTTGGGCATCCCTCTGGAAACACCATATATTTT. Amino acids: CASSQDVGHPSGNTIYF.

This clone was picked up one time. This sequence joins TRBV6-1 and TRBJ1-4; D is unresolved. The V gene's germline CDR1 is MNHNS and CDR2 SASEGT. This CDR3 contains 14 residues. The germline V and J ends were trimmed by 4 bases and 8 bases, with 14 bases remaining between them. CDR3 coding DNA: TGTGCCAGCAGTGTGGCGGGGTTGGGAGAAAAACTGTTTTTT. Protein sequence: CASSVAGLGEKLFF.

V and J are TRBV15 and TRBJ2-7; D is unclear. CDR3 size: 13 residues. With 1 base removed from V and 3 bases from J, the gap between germline ends came to 7 bases. CDR1 and CDR2 (germline): LNHNV, YYDKDF (reference sequence). In nucleotides, the CDR3 is TGTGCCACCAGCAGAGGCTCGTACTACGAGCAGTACGTC. Translating gives CATSRGSYYEQYV.

The V call is TRBV28, the J call TRBJ2-1; 13 nucleotides match TRBD2. From germline, CDR1 is MDHEN and CDR2 SYDVKM. CDR3 length: 17 residues. With V trimmed by 2 bases and J by 9 bases, 10 bases remained unmatched. The DNA of the CDR3 is TGTGCCAGCAGTTTAGTTCGGACTAGCGGGAGTTTCGGTGAGCAGTTCTTC. Translation: CASSLVRTSGSFGEQFF.

This clone was counted a single time. The chain joins TRBV6-1 to TRBJ2-6, with D unresolved. This CDR3 has 16 amino acids. In germline, CDR1 is MNHNS, CDR2 SASEGT. Trimming shortened V by 3 bases and J by 2 bases, and 11 bases separated the two germline ends. Here the CDR3 reads CASSDQLAAGANVLTF. CDR3 nucleotides: TGTGCCAGCAGTGACCAATTGGCAGCTGGGGCCAACGTCCTGACTTTC.

V and J are TRBV10-2 and TRBJ1-2, with D hard to call. This CDR3 is 13 amino acids long. Per the germline V gene, CDR1 is WSHSY and CDR2 is SAAADI. Trimming took off 6 bases at V and 5 bases at J, with 13 bases between the two ends. The CDR3 region has the DNA TGCGCCAGCAGCCCGGGAACCCTATATGGCTACACCTTC. This sequence encodes CASSPGTLYGYTF.

This rearrangement joins TRBV28 to TRBJ2-2; 8 bases agree with TRBD1. CDR1 and CDR2 (germline): MDHEN, SYDVKM. The V segment lost 5 bases and the J segment 4 bases; nucleotides outside the gene matches: 3. There are 14 residues in the CDR3. This CDR3 reads CASSDTGGTGELFF. Here the CDR3 DNA reads TGTGCCAGCAGTGATACAGGGGGCACCGGGGAGCTGTTTTTT.